A single sample gave rise to the 15 T cell receptor beta chains below, sequenced in a study of blood T cell repertoires in COVID-19. The table came from immunoSEQ multiplex PCR; TCRdb's copy has only in-frame clones and leaves some out. Of about 400,000 clones listed, 88% are singletons. The specimen was PBMCs or T cells enriched from blood (not recorded which). All receptors derive from a woman between 40 and 50 years old with acute COVID-19.

About this clone: This same CDR3 is encoded by further DNA sequences in the sample. The gene calls are TRBV5-1 and TRBJ1-1, with D possibly being TRBD1 (6 bases). Germline V CDR1 and CDR2: SGHRS, YFSETQ. Trimming cost V 0 bases and J 2 bases, with 8 bases left between them. The CDR3 sequence is 14 residues long. CDR3 nucleotide sequence: TGCGCCAGCAGCTTGGACAGGGCAAACACTGAAGCTTTCTTT. Its translation: CASSLDRANTEAFF.

The genes are TRBV5-1 and TRBJ2-3; 8 nucleotides line up with TRBD2. There are 16 residues in the CDR3. V was pared by 4 bases and J by 5 bases, with 12 bases of the junction left unmatched. CDR1 SGHRS and CDR2 YFSETQ come from the germline V gene. The CDR3, as DNA: TGCGCCAGCAGCGCCCAAACCACGGGGGGGCAAGATACGCAGTATTTT. It specifies CASSAQTTGGQDTQYF. The full variable domain, completed using reference TRBV5-1 and TRBJ2-3, is KAGVTQTPRYLIKTRGQQVTLSCSPISGHRSVSWYQQTPGQGLQFLFEYFSETQRNKGNFPGRFSGRQFSNSRSEMNVSTLELGDSALYLCASSAQTTGGQDTQYFGPGTRLTVL.

The rearrangement uses TRBV12-3 or TRBV12-4 and TRBJ1-5; possible D gene TRBD1, 6 bases. The length of the CDR3 is 13 residues. V dropped 5 bases and J dropped 9 bases, with 14 bases sitting between them. The CDR3 is CASSVTGGWPQHF. In nucleotides, the CDR3 is TGTGCCAGCAGTGTGACAGGAGGCTGGCCCCAGCATTTT.

The rearrangement links TRBV19 to TRBJ2-2, with 7 nucleotides matching TRBD2. CDR3 size: 17 residues. Germline CDR1 and CDR2: LNHDA and SQIVND (reference sequence). V shed 7 bases and J 7 bases; nucleotides not matched to a gene: 18. The CDR3, as DNA: TGTGCCAGTAATACAAACCGACCCAGCGGGGCAATCGGGGAGCTGTTTTTT. This codes for CASNTNRPSGAIGELFF.

V gene TRBV29-1 combines with J gene TRBJ1-4; 7 nucleotides match TRBD1. The CDR3 is made up of 12 amino acids. Germline CDR1 is SQVTM and CDR2 is ANQGSEA. The junction had 7 bases not matched to a gene; V was cut back by 7 bases and J by 8 bases. CDR3 in amino acids: CSARGQSEKLFF. The DNA of the CDR3 is TGCAGCGCCAGGGGACAGAGCGAAAAACTGTTTTTT.

The chain employs TRBV6-5 and TRBJ2-7; tentative D call: TRBD1 (5 bases). Germline CDR1 is MNHEY and CDR2 is SVGAGI. V lost 5 bases to trimming and J lost 0 bases, with 11 bases between them. The length of the CDR3 is 14 residues. CDR3 residues: CASSLPTDSYEQYF. For the CDR3, the DNA is TGTGCCAGCAGTCTACCGACAGACTCCTACGAGCAGTACTTC.

CDR3 region: CASSTTPGDTEAFF. In DNA form, the CDR3 reads TGTGCCAGCAGCACTACTCCAGGGGACACTGAAGCTTTCTTT. The chain combines TRBV6-5 with TRBJ1-1, with D possibly TRBD1 on 6 matching bases. CDR3 length: 14 amino acids. The germline V and J ends were trimmed by 6 bases and 3 bases, with 14 bases remaining between them. The germline V gene has CDR1 MNHEY and CDR2 SVGAGI.

The genes are TRBV6-2 or TRBV6-3 and TRBJ1-1, with D unresolved. This CDR3 spans 13 amino acids. The germline CDR1 and CDR2 sequences are MNHEY and SVGEGT. V was trimmed by 4 bases and J by 3 bases, leaving 9 bases between them. CDR3 coding DNA: TGTGCCAGCAGTTCGACACACTACACTGAAGCTTTCTTT. This translates into CASSSTHYTEAFF.

CDR3 bases: TGTGCCAGTAGAAGCCACAGGTATTACAATGAGCAGTTCTTC. Translating gives CASRSHRYYNEQFF. The V and J genes are TRBV19 and TRBJ2-1; TRBD1 is a possible D gene (5 bases). CDR1 is LNHDA, CDR2 SQIVND, per germline (reference sequence). The CDR3 has 14 residues. Trimming removed 6 bases at V and 4 bases at J, with 13 bases between.

V is TRBV29-1 and J is TRBJ1-2; D perhaps matches TRBD1 (6 bases). Trimming took 8 bases from V and 2 from J, leaving 18 bases between them. There are 14 residues in the CDR3. In germline, CDR1 is SQVTM, CDR2 ANQGSEA. DNA for the CDR3: TGCAGCACACCCCCAGGGGCCGGAAACTATGGCTACACCTTC. It codes for CSTPPGAGNYGYTF.

The J gene is TRBJ2-7, the V gene TRBV11-3; the match to TRBD1 covers 7 bases. There are 13 residues in the CDR3. Germline lookup yields CDR1 SGHNT and CDR2 YENEEA. The V and J ends lost 5 bases and 5 bases, in that order; junction bases with no gene match: 6. CDR3 in amino acids: CASSRTGAHEQYF. In DNA form, the CDR3 reads TGTGCCAGCAGCCGTACAGGGGCCCACGAGCAGTACTTC.

V and J are TRBV11-2 and TRBJ1-1, with TRBD1 matching 7 bases. The CDR3 runs 15 residues. Germline CDR1 and CDR2: SGHAT and FQNNGV. V was pared by 4 bases and J by 3 bases, with 8 bases of the junction left unmatched. The CDR3 here is CASSSPRGTHTEAFF. For the CDR3, the DNA is TGTGCCAGCAGCTCTCCCAGGGGGACACACACTGAAGCTTTCTTT.

This clone showed up just a few times. The chain recombines TRBV5-8 with TRBJ1-2; D is possibly TRBD1 (5 bases). The V gene's germline CDR1 is SGHTS and CDR2 YDEGEE. This CDR3 contains 14 residues. Deletions cut 3 bases from V and 4 bases from J, with 13 bases between. CDR3 protein: CASSWNRNFYGYTF. In DNA form, the CDR3 reads TGTGCCAGCAGCTGGAACAGGAATTTCTATGGCTACACCTTC.

The chain couples TRBV3-1 (or the pseudogene TRBV3-2) to TRBJ2-2; 7 bases fit TRBD1. J lost 8 bases, V lost 2 bases, and 11 bases had no gene match. Germline assignment: CDR1 LGHDT and CDR2 YNNKEL (reference sequence). The CDR3 contains 16 residues. The CDR3 reads CASSQRPQGGSGELFF. The CDR3 DNA reads TGTGCCAGCAGCCAACGGCCCCAAGGGGGCTCTGGGGAGCTGTTTTTT.

Comment on this clone: Other nucleotide sequences in the sample specify the same CDR3. The rearrangement uses TRBV3-1 (or the pseudogene TRBV3-2) and TRBJ2-5; a weak D match, TRBD2 (6 bases). Germline V gives CDR1 LGHDT, CDR2 YNNKEL (reference sequence). The CDR3 consists of 14 residues. Between the trimmed V and J ends, which lost 1 base and 0 bases, there was a span of 6 bases. CDR3 bases: TGTGCCAGCAGCCAAGGCGGGAACCAAGAGACCCAGTACTTC. It translates to CASSQGGNQETQYF.